Shown below are 5 T cell receptor beta chains from a single sample sequenced in a study of blood T cell repertoires in COVID-19 (TCRdb year 2020). Libraries were constructed by the immunoSEQ multiplex PCR assay. The table comes from immuneACCESS by way of TCRdb, which keeps in-frame sequences with V and J called. Part of the clones is missing from these tables; in studies checked, under half for an unresolved V gene and the rest for unknown reasons. Recorded for this sample are about 210,000 clones; around 86% of them occurred a single time. More than 2.5% of the sample rests with the top ten. The sample comprised peripheral blood. The receptor source for this set is a man between 60 and 75 years old with acute or convalescent COVID-19.

This clone was observed a handful of times. The chain combines TRBV29-1 with TRBJ2-2; TRBD2 is a possible D gene (6 bases). This CDR3 region has 14 residues. The germline V gene encodes CDR1 SQVTM and CDR2 ANQGSEA. V gave up 2 bases and J gave up 4 bases, with 11 bases separating them. The CDR3 loop reads CSVEKSGGTGELFF. The CDR3 nucleotides read TGCAGCGTTGAAAAATCCGGGGGCACCGGGGAGCTGTTTTTT.

The genes are TRBV19 and TRBJ2-2, with 9 bases identical to TRBD1. CDR1 LNHDA and CDR2 SQIVND come from the germline V gene (reference sequence). This CDR3 contains 16 residues. The V segment lost 5 bases and the J segment 6 bases; nucleotides outside the gene matches: 10. The CDR3 DNA reads as TGTGCCAGTAGTTGGAGGGGACAGGGAAAAGCCGGGGAGCTGTTTTTT. The encoded protein is CASSWRGQGKAGELFF.

The chain uses TRBV5-1 and TRBJ2-7; TRBD2 matches 9 bases. CDR3 length: 14 amino acids. Germline assignment: CDR1 SGHRS and CDR2 YFSETQ. J lost 2 bases, V lost 3 bases, and 3 bases had no gene match. CDR3 DNA sequence: TGCGCCAGCAGCTGGACTAGCGCTACCTACGAGCAGTACTTC. Translation gives CASSWTSATYEQYF. Supplemented by reference TRBV5-1 and TRBJ2-7, the full variable domain reads KAGVTQTPRYLIKTRGQQVTLSCSPISGHRSVSWYQQTPGQGLQFLFEYFSETQRNKGNFPGRFSGRQFSNSRSEMNVSTLELGDSALYLCASSWTSATYEQYFGPGTRLTVT.

This chain joins TRBV7-8 and TRBJ2-7; no clear D. Trimming removed 0 bases at V and 0 bases at J, with 15 bases between. The length of the CDR3 is 17 residues. Germline assignment: CDR1 SGHVS and CDR2 FQNEAQ. The CDR3 loop is CASSLARLGRSSYEQYF. CDR3 DNA sequence: TGTGCCAGCAGCTTAGCACGCCTGGGCCGTAGCTCCTACGAGCAGTACTTC.

The V and J genes are TRBV6-1 and TRBJ1-4; TRBD1 might be the D (5 bases). The CDR3 is 14 amino acids. V lost 2 bases to trimming and J lost 7 bases, with 11 bases between them. Per the germline V gene, CDR1 is MNHNS and CDR2 is SASEGT. This CDR3 reads CASSERRDGEKLFF. The CDR3 nucleotides are TGTGCCAGCAGTGAAAGGAGGGACGGTGAAAAACTGTTTTTT.